This T cell receptor (beta chain) was identified during a study of identical twins. Study-wide findings and caveats: The models systematically underestimated how much out-of-frame TCR alpha was shared in monozygotic twins. For out-of-frame alpha sequences shared by twins, low generation probability was in excess. Zero-insertion analyses might be partly confounded by invariant T cells like MAIT and iNKT.

Through template switching, a universal primer site was introduced, and the cDNA contained unique molecular identifiers. TCRdb re-called the 5' RACE reads with MiXCR, one entry per CDR3 protein. The sample holds about 900,000 distinct CDR3 sequences, about 12% seen once. Of note for this clonotype: What it binds is unknown.

The CDR3 totals 13 residues. CDR1 DFQATT and CDR2 SNEGSKA come from the germline V gene (reference sequence). The germline V and J ends were trimmed by 6 bases and 3 bases, with 14 bases remaining between them. The sample also formed part of further work on yellow fever vaccine responses in identical twins.

The source is a woman younger than 35 in good health. V usage is TRBV20-1 and J usage is TRBJ1-1; D is unclear. Material: PBMCs. DNA of the CDR3: TGCAGTGCCCGATCAACAAGAGACACTGAAGCTTTCTTT. It yields the protein CSARSTRDTEAFF.